This TCR beta chain appears in the sequencing data of a study of identical twins (dated by TCRdb to the mid-2010s). Notes on the research overall: TCR alpha and beta repertoires from monozygotic twins, unrelated adults of various ages and cord blood were deep-sequenced to test whether fetal clonotypes persist. Replicate twin experiments were performed at different times using different library preparation protocols to rule out contamination.

Overall study results and their limits: Zero-insertion analyses could be partly confounded by invariant T cells such as MAIT and iNKT, although diverse VJ usage argued against such confounding for most clonotypes. Excess twin sharing in beta out-of-frame sequences was weaker because fewer shared sequences lowered the signal-to-noise ratio. Because the same donors could not be followed over many years, the conclusions relied on cross-sectional statistical analysis. Compared with coincidental sharing between unrelated individuals, out-of-frame TCR alpha sequences shared between twins had an excess of sequences with low generation probability. Out-of-frame TCR alpha sharing in monozygotic twins was systematically underestimated by recombination models, whereas sharing between unrelated individuals was in agreement with the recombination models. Fewer insertions were carried by abundant cord blood beta clonotypes, a similar but weaker trend appeared in young adult naive repertoires, and no such trend appeared in memory repertoires.

Library preparation was by 5' RACE. Sequencer: Illumina HiSeq 2000. Template switching added a universal primer binding site, and the final cDNA carried a unique molecular identifier that allowed TCR cDNA molecules to be counted accurately. First-strand cDNA for TCR alpha and beta chains was synthesized from specific primers in the conserved constant-segment region. To control for contamination, every cDNA library carried two barcodes: a SMART-Mk sample barcode plus Illumina barcodes. TruSeq adapter sequences, together with Illumina sample barcodes, were added in two successive PCR steps. Sequencing of the TCR alpha and beta cDNA libraries was done on the Illumina HiSeq platform using custom primers. The authors' pipeline ran thus. MiGEC was used to process raw reads and extract unique molecular identifiers, and MiXCR was used to find CDR3 positions. Recombination models were inferred per individual with the repgenHMM and IGoR tools using an EM algorithm. The analysis of shared clonotypes was done with the tcR package in R, with sharing normalized by the product of cloneset sizes. To study raw recombination free of thymic and clonal selection effects, out-of-frame nonproductive sequences were analyzed. The public reads were run again by TCRdb, first through fastp at Q25 and then through MiXCR, and only productive beta chains were kept. All rows with the same CDR3 protein become a single entry with the most common DNA and genes. These V and J calls are TCRdb output, not the study's own analysis. The sample table shows about 700,000 distinct CDR3 sequences, and roughly 6.2% are seen once. Jointly, the top ten make up around 2% of the sample.

This clonotype was detected a few times. It lacks a known antigen. Qualities for individual bases were not recorded, and no much larger clone is one base off. V is pared back by 6 bases and J by 3 bases, with 18 bases lying between the germline termini. CDR3 length: 16 amino acids, cysteine to phenylalanine. Only the CDR3 region is kept as DNA, spanning 48 bases read in frame from base 1. The germline V gene (reference sequence) supplies CDR1 LGHDT and CDR2 YNNKEL. Every donor in the study was a healthy Caucasian. Three unrelated non-twin adults were also sequenced: a male aged 18 to 30, a male aged 50 to 59 and a female aged 50 to 59. Using Miltenyi CD45RO+ enrichment and human naive T-cell isolation kits, memory (CD45RO+) and naive T cells were isolated from PBMC.

This TCR was recovered from a man younger than 35 in good health. The chain couples TRBV3-1 to TRBJ2-1, and possibly TRBD2, on 6 matching bases. Sequenced input: naive T cells sorted from blood. The intended sense of this specimen's cell subset or site label: cells isolated with a human naive T-cell isolation kit. Read as DNA, the sequence is TGTGCCAGCAGGGCCACCGGGACTCAAATCTACAATGAGCAGTTCTTC. Translated, it reads CASRATGTQIYNEQFF.